This TCR beta chain was sequenced for a study of T cell responses to AZD1222 COVID-19 vaccine listed by TCRdb under 2021. For context, the study as a whole: AZD1222 recipients whose second dose came at about 4 weeks and those whose second dose came at about 12 weeks were combined into one group, since spike-specific TCR depth and breadth did not differ between the two schedules. A total of approximately 240 trial participants underwent TCR sequencing, of whom 207 received two doses of AZD1222 and about 26 received two doses of the MenACWY control vaccine. Trial participants were enrolled by age into 18-55, 56-69 and 70-plus year subgroups, with around 150, 28 and 57 TCR-sequenced participants respectively. The paper as a whole reports these results and caveats: Participants were mostly white British and included more females than males, and it was suggested by the authors that clonal diversity may have been underestimated. In the small 56-69-year group, the increase in depth fell short of significance, most likely because of low power. Reportedly, close to half of the unique spike-specific TCRs recognized epitopes lying outside the regions that are mutated in the B.1.351 and B.1.1.7 variants. Because no day 14 peak-response samples were available, the repertoires could be characterized only after the peak T cell response. After two AZD1222 doses, spike-specific TCR breadth and depth were significantly higher than at day 0 and than in MenACWY recipients. Conclusions about previously exposed vaccinees are limited, since just six AZD1222 recipients were seropositive for SARS-CoV-2 at baseline. CD4 TCRs associated with the vaccine covered the entire spike protein, and the dominant responses were in regions 160-218 and 743-854.

The CDR3 regions of human TCRbeta chains were analyzed by immunosequencing. Under the source paper's analysis protocol: Repertoire TCRs were matched against a reference library of SARS-CoV-2-specific TCRs generated with the MIRA antigen-specificity platform. Breadth was defined as the fraction of unique TCRs that were SARS-CoV-2-associated, and depth was defined as the fraction of total T cells that were SARS-CoV-2-associated. Each spike-specific TCR was assigned to its reactive spike region and to a CD4 or CD8 class using the MIRA data. Log10-transformed breadth and depth values were compared by one-way ANOVA with Sidak's multiple comparisons tests. TCRdb took over this immuneACCESS table, retaining in-frame rearrangements with V and J assigned. Such tables are incomplete; in checked studies, under half of the missing clones stem from an unresolved V gene, and the remainder is unexplained. V and J calls and clone size are those listed in that table; D and trimming were worked out from the DNA. This sample has more than 75,000 clones in its table, and roughly 94% of those were observed once. In total, the top ten clones hold around 5% of the sample.

What this sample's time point label stands for: baseline before first vaccination. Vaccinee samples were obtained from the UK trials COV001 and COV002, which included a single-blind randomized controlled phase 2/3 trial of AZD1222 (ChAdOx1 nCoV-19) in healthy adults. For TCRbeta chain sequencing, PBMC samples were collected from trial participants at day 0 and at day 28 after the second dose. At the junction V is shortened by 10 bases and J by 8 bases; bases outside the gene matches: 12. Counted from cysteine to phenylalanine, this CDR3 has 14 amino acids. CDR3 DNA only is kept here, 42 bases in frame from base 1. For CDR1 and CDR2, the germline V gene lists ENHRY and SYGVKD. A remark on this clone: The target of this receptor is not known. Base-call qualities are not available, and no considerably larger clone is one nucleotide away.

Material: peripheral blood, obtained on day 0 of AZD1222 vaccination. This TCR was sampled from an adult in good health. The V and J segments used are TRBV10-3 and TRBJ2-1, with 9 bases aligning to TRBD2. CDR3 protein: CASIAGDIFHEQFF. The bases read TGTGCCAGTATAGCGGGAGATATTTTCCATGAGCAGTTCTTC.